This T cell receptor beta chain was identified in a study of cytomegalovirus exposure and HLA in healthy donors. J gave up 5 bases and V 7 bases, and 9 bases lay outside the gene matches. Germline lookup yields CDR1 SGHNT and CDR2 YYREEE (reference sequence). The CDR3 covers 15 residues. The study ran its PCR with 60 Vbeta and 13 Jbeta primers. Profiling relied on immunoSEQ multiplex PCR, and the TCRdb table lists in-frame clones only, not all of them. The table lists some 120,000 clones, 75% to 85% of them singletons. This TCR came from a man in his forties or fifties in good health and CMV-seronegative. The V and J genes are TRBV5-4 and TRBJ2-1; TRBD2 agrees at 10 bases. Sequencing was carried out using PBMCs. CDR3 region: CASRHPSGGHNEQFF. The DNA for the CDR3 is TGTGCCAGCCGACACCCTAGCGGGGGCCACAATGAGCAGTTCTTC.